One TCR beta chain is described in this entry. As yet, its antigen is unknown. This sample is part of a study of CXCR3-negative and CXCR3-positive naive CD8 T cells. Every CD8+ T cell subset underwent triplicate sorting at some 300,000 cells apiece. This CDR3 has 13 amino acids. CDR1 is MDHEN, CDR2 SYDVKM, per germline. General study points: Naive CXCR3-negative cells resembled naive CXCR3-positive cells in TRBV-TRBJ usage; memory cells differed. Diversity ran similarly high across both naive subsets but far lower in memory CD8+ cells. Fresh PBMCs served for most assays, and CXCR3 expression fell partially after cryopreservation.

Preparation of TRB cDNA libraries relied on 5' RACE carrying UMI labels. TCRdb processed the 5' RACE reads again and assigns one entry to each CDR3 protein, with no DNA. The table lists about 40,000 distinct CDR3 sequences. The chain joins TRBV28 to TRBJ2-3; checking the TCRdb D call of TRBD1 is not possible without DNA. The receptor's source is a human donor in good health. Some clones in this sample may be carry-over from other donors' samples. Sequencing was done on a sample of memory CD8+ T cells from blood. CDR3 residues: CASNLGTPDTQYF. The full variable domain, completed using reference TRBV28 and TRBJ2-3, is DVKVTQSSRYLVKRTGEKVFLECVQDMDHENMFWYRQDPGLGLRLIYFSYDVKMKEKGDIPEGYSVSREKKERFSLILESASTNQTSMYLCASNLGTPDTQYFGPGTRLTVL.